The 8 T cell receptor beta chains below all came from one sample that was sequenced in a study of blood T cell repertoires in COVID-19. Profiling relied on immunoSEQ multiplex PCR, and the TCRdb table lists in-frame clones only, not all of them. The data show a few hundred thousand clones, 85% to 90% seen once. Sequences were obtained from peripheral blood. These receptors originate from a woman aged 40 to 50 who had recovered from COVID-19.

The chain is built from TRBV5-1 and TRBJ1-1; 7 positions agree with TRBD1. Per the germline V gene, CDR1 is SGHRS and CDR2 is YFSETQ. V was pared by 2 bases and J by 0 bases, with 7 bases of the junction left unmatched. The CDR3 extends over 16 amino acids. CDR3 bases: TGCGCCAGCAGCTTCCGGGACAGCCACATGAACACTGAAGCTTTCTTT. Protein: CASSFRDSHMNTEAFF.

The J gene is TRBJ2-5, the V gene TRBV9; 7 positions agree with TRBD1. This CDR3 comprises 14 residues. The germline CDR1 and CDR2 sequences are SGDLS and YYNGEE. V lost 4 bases and J lost 7; bases outside the gene matches: 10. The CDR3, as DNA: TGTGCCAGCAGCCCCCGGACAGGCCCAGGGACCCAGTACTTC. Amino acid sequence: CASSPRTGPGTQYF.

The chain recombines TRBV4-1 with TRBJ1-3; D perhaps matches TRBD1 (5 bases). From germline, CDR1 is MGHRA and CDR2 YSYEKL. Trimming took 3 bases from V and 8 from J, leaving 14 bases between them. The length of the CDR3 is 14 residues. The CDR3 DNA reads TGCGCCAGCAGCCAGGGGACTTTTGGGGACACCATATATTTT. This gives the protein CASSQGTFGDTIYF.

The chain links TRBV12-3 or TRBV12-4 to TRBJ2-7; tentative D call: TRBD2 (6 bases). CDR3 length: 13 amino acids. Trimming cost V 10 bases and J 5 bases, with 18 bases left between them. The CDR3 region has the DNA TGTGCCACCCGGGGCGGGGCGAGGAACGAGCAGTACTTC. Protein sequence: CATRGGARNEQYF.

This chain connects TRBV5-1 to TRBJ2-1; a weak D match, TRBD1 (5 bases). Germline V CDR1 and CDR2: SGHRS, YFSETQ. The CDR3 is 17 residues long. V was clipped by 0 bases and J by 2 bases, with 15 bases between them. DNA of the CDR3: TGCGCCAGCAGCTTGGGTTCTGCCAGGGCCGCCTACAATGAGCAGTTCTTC. This codes for CASSLGSARAAYNEQFF.

The J gene is TRBJ2-3, the V gene TRBV4-2; 12 bases line up with TRBD1. The ends lost 4 bases at V and 5 bases at J; junction bases unmatched: 16. Germline-derived CDR1 and CDR2 are LGHNA and YNFKEQ. CDR3 size: 19 residues. The CDR3 spells CASSPGTGGSLGAGDTQYF. The DNA of the CDR3 is TGTGCCAGCAGCCCCGGGACAGGGGGCTCGCTGGGGGCGGGAGATACGCAGTATTTT.

The rearrangement joins TRBV30 to TRBJ2-3; 8 nucleotides align to TRBD1. Germline values: CDR1 GTSNPN, CDR2 SVGIG (reference sequence). Trimming removed 7 bases from V and 2 bases from J; junction bases left unmatched: 5. The CDR3 has 13 amino acids. The CDR3 spells CASTGVTTDTQYF. In DNA, the CDR3 is TGTGCCTCGACAGGGGTAACCACAGATACGCAGTATTTT.

The rearrangement joins TRBV19 to TRBJ2-7; 9 bases align to TRBD1. The germline gives CDR1 LNHDA, CDR2 SQIVND (reference sequence). The CDR3 has 12 amino acids. With 10 bases clipped from V and 2 bases from J, the junction kept 3 bases outside the gene matches. The CDR3 spells CATGTGPYEQYF. CDR3 in DNA: TGTGCCACCGGGACAGGGCCCTACGAGCAGTACTTC.